What follows are 19 T cell receptor beta chains derived from one specimen sequenced in a study of T-cell memory formation after mild COVID-19. In TCRdb, the 5' RACE reads were re-called with MiXCR into one record per CDR3 protein. Seen here are approximately 560,000 distinct CDR3 sequences, around a sixth observed once, and the top ten hold around 7.8%. Sequenced input: PBMCs or a T cell subset sorted from them (not recorded which). The receptors were gathered from an adult woman who had mild COVID-19 (a few samples of this study predate the infection). Cell type and time point are not known.

This clonotype was found a few times. This rearrangement joins TRBV29-1 to TRBJ2-1; TRBD1 agrees at 9 bases. This CDR3 comprises 13 residues. The trim removed 1 base at V and 8 bases at J, leaving 3 bases unmatched. CDR1 and CDR2 (germline): SQVTM, ANQGSEA. The CDR3 region has the DNA TGCAGCGTTGAAGCGGGACAGGGTTATGAGCAGTTCTTC. Encoded protein: CSVEAGQGYEQFF.

This chain connects TRBV19 to TRBJ2-1, with TRBD1 matching over 10 bases. V dropped 1 base and J dropped 4; count of bases not matched to a gene: 4. The V gene's germline CDR1 is LNHDA and CDR2 SQIVND (reference sequence). The CDR3 covers 16 residues. CDR3 in amino acids: CASSIGGTGVYNEQFF. In DNA form, the CDR3 reads TGTGCCAGTAGTATAGGGGGGACAGGGGTATACAATGAGCAGTTCTTC.

This clonotype was detected only a few times. The chain employs TRBV5-1 and TRBJ2-5; TRBD1 matches 7 bases. The germline CDR1 and CDR2 sequences are SGHRS and YFSETQ. The CDR3 has 13 residues. The V segment lost 5 bases and the J segment 3 bases; nucleotides outside the gene matches: 4. This CDR3 reads CASRPDREETQYF. For the CDR3, the DNA is TGCGCCAGCAGACCCGACAGGGAAGAGACCCAGTACTTC.

Written as DNA, the CDR3 is TGCGCCAGCAGCTTGGAGGCTGGCACGCAAGAGACCCAGTACTTC. It is translated as CASSLEAGTQETQYF. The rearrangement joins TRBV5-1 to TRBJ2-5; D gene uncertain. V dropped 0 bases and J dropped 2 bases, with 11 bases sitting between them. Germline values: CDR1 SGHRS, CDR2 YFSETQ. This CDR3 is 15 amino acids long. The full variable domain, its missing parts supplied by reference TRBV5-1 and TRBJ2-5, is KAGVTQTPRYLIKTRGQQVTLSCSPISGHRSVSWYQQTPGQGLQFLFEYFSETQRNKGNFPGRFSGRQFSNSRSEMNVSTLELGDSALYLCASSLEAGTQETQYFGPGTRLLVL.

Only a few counts were recorded for this clonotype. V gene TRBV7-9 combines with J gene TRBJ2-7; D may be TRBD1 (7 bases). This CDR3 region has 15 residues. V lost 1 base, J lost 4 bases, and 14 bases lay in between. Germline V lookup: CDR1 SEHNR, CDR2 FQNEAQ (reference sequence). The CDR3 here is CASSLDGGGDYEQYF. In DNA form, the CDR3 reads TGTGCCAGCAGCTTAGATGGAGGGGGCGATTACGAGCAGTACTTC.

The V and J genes are TRBV18 and TRBJ2-5, with D unresolved. V was pared by 2 bases and J by 2 bases, with 9 bases between. CDR1 KGHSH and CDR2 LQKENI come from the germline V gene. This CDR3 contains 14 residues. CDR3 protein: CASSPNGGQETQYF. The CDR3 DNA sequence: TGTGCCAGCTCACCAAATGGCGGTCAAGAGACCCAGTACTTC.

For the CDR3, the DNA is TGTGCCAGCAGTTTTGCAGGATCGTACACTGAAGCTTTCTTT. It encodes CASSFAGSYTEAFF. The V gene is TRBV12-3 or TRBV12-4, the J gene TRBJ1-1; no clear D. V was trimmed by 3 bases and J by 3 bases, leaving 11 bases between them. CDR3 length equals 14 residues.

This clonotype turned up a few times. The chain has TRBV18 and TRBJ1-2; TRBD1 is a possible D gene (5 bases). From germline, CDR1 is KGHSH and CDR2 LQKENI. V dropped 3 bases and J dropped 3 bases, with 14 bases sitting between them. This CDR3 is 15 amino acids long. CDR3 sequence (DNA): TGTGCCAGCTCACCGGTTGGGACGGCGGACTATGGCTACACCTTC. Protein: CASSPVGTADYGYTF.

This clonotype was seen only a few times. This rearrangement joins TRBV7-2 to TRBJ1-1; perhaps TRBD1 as D (6 bases). Germline loops: CDR1 SGHTA, CDR2 FQGNSA. This CDR3 has 14 residues. V shed 4 bases and J shed 6 bases, with 15 bases lying between them. The CDR3: CASSSGTGYPEAFF. CDR3 sequence (DNA): TGTGCCAGCAGCTCGGGCACAGGGTACCCTGAAGCTTTCTTT. Full variable domain (rest looked up from reference TRBV7-2 and TRBJ1-1): GAGVSQSPSNKVTEKGKDVELRCDPISGHTALYWYRQSLGQGLEFLIYFQGNSAPDKSGLPSDRFSAERTGGSVSTLTIQRTQQEDSAVYLCASSSGTGYPEAFFGQGTRLTVV.

The rearrangement uses TRBV6-5 and TRBJ1-2; the D is unclear. V dropped 4 bases and J dropped 2 bases, with 14 bases sitting between them. The CDR3 has 15 residues. Per the germline V gene, CDR1 is MNHEY and CDR2 is SVGAGI. CDR3 sequence reads: CASSSPRKVNYGYTF. The DNA for the CDR3 is TGTGCCAGCAGTTCCCCAAGAAAAGTAAACTATGGCTACACCTTC.

This sequence joins TRBV9 and TRBJ1-6, with D possibly TRBD1 on 6 matching bases. The germline V and J ends were trimmed by 4 bases and 5 bases, with 13 bases remaining between them. Germline CDR1 is SGDLS and CDR2 is YYNGEE. The CDR3 has 15 amino acids. The DNA of the CDR3 is TGTGCCAGCAGCCCGCAGACAGGCCATAATTCACCCCTCCACTTT. The encoded protein is CASSPQTGHNSPLHF.

CDR3 loop: CASSLSARDVYEQYF. The CDR3 DNA is TGTGCCAGCAGTTTATCGGCAAGGGACGTCTACGAGCAGTACTTC. V usage is TRBV27 and J usage is TRBJ2-7; D may match TRBD1 or TRBD2 (5 bases each). V was shortened by 0 bases and J by 3 bases, with 12 bases between the two germline ends. The CDR3 contains 15 residues. Germline lookup yields CDR1 MNHEY and CDR2 SMNVEV (reference sequence).

This chain links TRBV19 with TRBJ1-1, with 7 bases aligning to TRBD1. This CDR3 comprises 16 residues. The germline V gene encodes CDR1 LNHDA and CDR2 SQIVND (reference sequence). Trimming at V came to 5 bases and at J to 0 bases, leaving 9 bases not matched to a gene. In DNA, the CDR3 is TGTGCCAGTAGTCCCCGACAGGGTCCTATGAACACTGAAGCTTTCTTT. Its translation: CASSPRQGPMNTEAFF.

There are a few counts of this clonotype. This rearrangement joins TRBV25-1 to TRBJ2-7; the D gene could be TRBD1 or TRBD2 (5 bases each). From germline, CDR1 is MGHDK and CDR2 SYGVNS. This CDR3 is built from 13 residues. Trimming stripped 4 bases from V and 2 bases from J, with 9 bases between. The CDR3 loop reads CASSAQGAYEQYF. DNA for the CDR3: TGTGCCAGCAGTGCGCAGGGAGCCTACGAGCAGTACTTC.

This chain joins TRBV9 and TRBJ2-6; possible D gene TRBD1, 5 bases. The CDR3 has 15 amino acids. V lost 4 bases and J lost 1, with 9 bases in between. Germline CDR1 is SGDLS and CDR2 is YYNGEE. The chain's CDR3 is CASSLRQSGANVLTF. Here the CDR3 DNA reads TGTGCCAGCAGCTTACGACAGTCTGGGGCCAACGTCCTGACTTTC.

V usage is TRBV27 and J usage is TRBJ2-1; 10 nucleotides match TRBD2. This CDR3 has 15 residues. From germline, CDR1 is MNHEY and CDR2 SMNVEV (reference sequence). J lost 5 bases, V lost 6 bases, and 7 bases had no gene match. Here the CDR3 DNA reads TGTGCCAGCAGAACGGGACTAGCGTTCCACAATGAGCAGTTCTTC. Its protein product is CASRTGLAFHNEQFF.

The chain joins TRBV19 to TRBJ2-3, with a weak D call TRBD2 (7 bases). The CDR3 totals 15 residues. Germline V gene data show CDR1 as LNHDA and CDR2 as SQIVND (reference sequence). Deletions cut 2 bases from V and 2 bases from J, with 11 bases between. The CDR3, as DNA: TGTGCCAGTAGTATAAGGCGGGGGCCCACAGATACGCAGTATTTT. It codes for CASSIRRGPTDTQYF.

This clonotype showed up just a few times. The chain couples TRBV11-2 to TRBJ2-3; no clear D. Trimming left V 1 base short and J 9 bases short, with 20 bases between. CDR3 length: 16 residues. Per germline, CDR1 SGHAT and CDR2 FQNNGV. CDR3: CASSLGVSAGRRTQYF. CDR3 coding DNA: TGTGCCAGCAGCTTAGGTGTATCAGCTGGGCGGCGGACGCAGTATTTT. The full variable domain, its missing parts supplied by reference TRBV11-2 and TRBJ2-3, is EAGVAQSPRYKIIEKRQSVAFWCNPISGHATLYWYQQILGQGPKLLIQFQNNGVVDDSQLPKDRFSAERLKGVDSTLKIQPAKLEDSAVYLCASSLGVSAGRRTQYFGPGTRLTVL.

V and J are TRBV5-1 and TRBJ1-6; TRBD1 might be the D (5 bases). Germline values: CDR1 SGHRS, CDR2 YFSETQ. This CDR3 has 15 amino acids. Trimming stripped 2 bases from V and 9 bases from J, with 15 bases between. CDR3 DNA sequence: TGCGCCAGCAGCTTCGAAGGGGTCCACGGTTCACCCCTCCACTTT. Translation: CASSFEGVHGSPLHF.